Below, 4 T cell receptor beta chains from the same sample are listed, as sequenced in a study of long-term antiretroviral therapy in people with HIV. A v3.0 immunoSEQ assay was performed at survey level. Libraries were prepared by immunoSEQ multiplex PCR; TCRdb keeps only in-frame clonotypes and omits some of them. The sample contains some 31,000 clones, approximately 94% of which appear only once. The sequencing here drew on unsorted PBMCs, taken around 7.4 years after starting antiretroviral therapy. These receptors were taken from a man aged 50-59 years with HIV.

V gene TRBV5-1 combines with J gene TRBJ1-1; 11 nucleotides align to TRBD1. The CDR3 extends over 14 amino acids. Germline loops: CDR1 SGHRS, CDR2 YFSETQ. Losses at the gene ends were 4 bases for V and 5 bases for J; bases not matched to a gene: 4. CDR3 DNA sequence: TGCGCCAGCAGCCTCGGGACAGGGGGGACTGAAGCTTTCTTT. It translates to CASSLGTGGTEAFF.

For this clone: Relative to the germline gene, one junction end is altered; a read error may explain this. V and J are TRBV2 and TRBJ1-1; D is unresolved. This CDR3 region has 12 residues. Germline V lookup: CDR1 SNHLY, CDR2 FYNNEI. Here the CDR3 reads CATSRENTEAFF. CDR3 in DNA: TGTGCCACCAGTAGGGAAAACACTGAAGCTTTCTTT.

V is TRBV5-6 and J is TRBJ1-2, with 7 bases fitting TRBD1. This CDR3 has 15 residues. Germline-derived CDR1 and CDR2 are SGHDT and YYEEEE. With 6 bases clipped from V and 8 bases from J, the junction kept 16 bases outside the gene matches. In DNA, the CDR3 is TGTGCCAGCAACCTCTGGGGGGATTTAGGGGGCGGCTACACCTTC. As protein: CASNLWGDLGGGYTF. Based on the CDR3 plus reference TRBV5-6 and TRBJ1-2, the full variable domain is DAGVTQSPTHLIKTRGQQVTLRCSPKSGHDTVSWYQQALGQGPQFIFQYYEEEERQRGNFPDRFSGHQFPNYSSELNVNALLLGDSALYLCASNLWGDLGGGYTFGSGTRLTVV.

The chain couples TRBV7-9 to TRBJ1-5, with unresolved D. This CDR3 has 13 residues. The germline V gene encodes CDR1 SEHNR and CDR2 FQNEAQ (reference sequence). The V end lost 1 base, the J end lost 7 bases, and 8 bases lay between the germline ends. Here the CDR3 reads CASSLVAGQPQHF. The CDR3, as DNA: TGTGCCAGCAGCTTAGTCGCAGGACAGCCCCAGCATTTT. The full variable domain, with the rest looked up from reference TRBV7-9 and TRBJ1-5, is DTGVSQNPRHKITKRGQNVTFRCDPISEHNRLYWYRQTLGQGPEFLTYFQNEAQLEKSRLLSDRFSAERPKGSFSTLEIQRTEQGDSAMYLCASSLVAGQPQHFGDGTRLSIL.